This entry concerns a single T cell receptor beta chain. The sample originates from a study of blood T cell repertoires in COVID-19. For the study at large: Some COVID-19 samples were acute and others convalescent; all came from the United States, Italy and Spain.

Libraries were prepared by immunoSEQ multiplex PCR; TCRdb keeps only in-frame clonotypes and omits some of them. The table lists roughly 220,000 clones, 65% to 90% of them singletons, with 3.5% to 4.5% in the top ten. CDR3 length: 12 amino acids. The V and J ends lost 7 bases and 1 base respectively, with 7 bases between them. Germline V gene sequence: CDR1 LNHDA, CDR2 SQIVND (reference sequence). This chain uses TRBV19 with TRBJ1-1; no firm D call. The sequence came from a woman aged 40 to 50 with acute COVID-19. Sequences were obtained from PBMCs or T cells enriched from blood (not recorded which). This CDR3 is CASNGRNTEAFF. The CDR3 DNA reads TGTGCCAGTAATGGGAGGAACACTGAAGCTTTCTTT.